These 5 T cell receptor beta chains originate from one sample sequenced in a study of T cell responses to AZD1222 COVID-19 vaccine. Data came from immunoSEQ multiplex PCR; TCRdb stores just in-frame clones and leaves some out. The table records roughly 82,000 clones, approximately 85% of them present only once. Material: peripheral blood, obtained on day 0 of AZD1222 vaccination. The receptors come from an adult in good health.

The genes are TRBV12-3 or TRBV12-4 and TRBJ1-2; D remains ambiguous. The CDR3 covers 13 residues. V was shortened by 6 bases and J by 4 bases, with 12 bases between the two germline ends. The chain's CDR3 is CASRALESYGYTF. The DNA of the CDR3 is TGTGCCAGCAGGGCGCTGGAATCCTATGGCTACACCTTC.

The chain links TRBV4-3 to TRBJ1-2, with TRBD1 identical over 10 bases. This CDR3 has 21 residues. With 2 bases clipped from V and 4 bases from J, the junction kept 22 bases outside the gene matches. The germline CDR1 and CDR2 sequences are LGHNA and YSLEER. CDR3 DNA sequence: TGCGCCAGCAGCCAACCCGGATGGGACAGGGGCTTACTGCATACTTTCTATGGCTACACCTTC. Protein product: CASSQPGWDRGLLHTFYGYTF.

This clone appeared once. The V gene is TRBV27, the J gene TRBJ1-5; D is unclear. CDR1 MNHEY and CDR2 SMNVEV come from the germline V gene (reference sequence). Trimming left V 0 bases short and J 0 bases short, with 6 bases between. The CDR3 is made up of 15 amino acids. For the CDR3, the DNA is TGTGCCAGCAGTTTATCACATCCTAGCAATCAGCCCCAGCATTTT. Translated, it gives CASSLSHPSNQPQHF.

V is TRBV25-1 and J is TRBJ1-2; maybe TRBD1 (6 bases). Per the germline V gene, CDR1 is MGHDK and CDR2 is SYGVNS. CDR3 length: 13 amino acids. The V end was cut by 4 bases, the J end by 5 bases, with 11 bases between. CDR3 nucleotide sequence: TGTGCCAGCAGTGCACAGGGAATGTATGGCTACACCTTC. As protein: CASSAQGMYGYTF.

The rearrangement joins TRBV9 to TRBJ1-2; tentative D call: TRBD1 (6 bases). CDR1 is SGDLS, CDR2 YYNGEE, per germline. This CDR3 has 14 amino acids. V lost 3 bases and J lost 4, with 13 bases in between. Written as DNA, the CDR3 is TGTGCCAGCAGCGAACACAGGGATTTCTATGGCTACACCTTC. As protein: CASSEHRDFYGYTF.